This TCR beta chain was sequenced in a study of blood T cell repertoires in COVID-19. Profiled with immunoSEQ multiplex PCR; TCRdb holds only in-frame clones, not every one. The table lists under 250,000 clones, 89% of them singletons, with about 5% in the top ten. Germline CDR1 reads KGHSH; CDR2 reads LQKENI. The length of the CDR3 is 16 residues. Trimming pared 3 bases from V and 7 bases from J, leaving 16 bases between. Sequenced material: peripheral blood. V usage is TRBV18 and J usage is TRBJ1-6; D gene ambiguous. This receptor was obtained from a woman between 35 and 50 years old with acute or convalescent COVID-19. The CDR3 DNA reads TGTGCCAGCTCACCGCTTGAGGCGGGGAAGAATTCACCCCTCCACTTT. It is translated as CASSPLEAGKNSPLHF.